This T cell receptor beta chain was sequenced during a study of spatial heterogeneity in lung cancer (dated by TCRdb to the late 2010s). Regarding the research as a whole: Beta-chain transcripts were consistently detected in greater numbers than alpha-chain transcripts, which likely reflected higher beta-chain transcript abundance. Both alpha and beta chains were TCR-sequenced in samples taken at surgery, namely 220 tumor regions, 64 matched nontumor lung samples and 55 to 60 PBMC samples. TCR repertoire features were related to nonsynonymous mutation counts determined by whole-exome sequencing of tumor tissue. In the raw uncorrected reads, each unique combination of TCR and UMI appeared more than ten times on average. The study quantitatively compared TCR alpha and beta repertoires across multiple tumor regions, matched nontumor lung and blood in non-small cell lung cancer.

Reading the label with the study, this specimen's time point is: sample taken at primary tumor resection. Samples were obtained from 70 to 85 patients with early-stage, untreated non-small cell lung cancer from the lung TRACERx cohort. TCR sequencing used whole RNA extracted from tumor and nontumor lung tissue, or from cryopreserved PBMC samples, without cell sorting. Only patients for whom sufficient RNA was available from at least two tumor regions were selected for TCR sequencing. Tumor and adjacent nontumor lung specimens were reviewed by a lung pathologist before selection. Of note for this clonotype: Its recognized antigen is unknown. No clone much larger than this one lies a single base away; base qualities are absent.

General study outcomes and caveats: Additional single-cell paired TCR alpha and beta sequencing was considered necessary to confirm, at a functional level, the hypothesis that regional TCRs recognize regional mutations.

V is clipped by 1 base and J by 12 bases, and the sequence between their germline boundaries is 9 bases long. Taken from the germline V gene, the CDR1 and CDR2 loops are SGHDN and FVKESK. The CDR3 runs 12 amino acids, cysteine and phenylalanine included. Only the CDR3 DNA stays, 36 bases, in frame from base 1. Library generation was performed with 5' RACE. The instrument given in TCRdb is NextSeq 500. The TCR library protocol attached a unique molecular identifier to each TCR cDNA molecule to allow correction of PCR and sequencing errors. For the original study's pipeline: TCR identification, UMI-based error correction and CDR3 extraction were performed with Decombinator tools. Expanded TCRs were defined as those above a frequency of 2 per 1,000, corresponding to the top 1% of the tumor frequency distribution. Renyi diversity was calculated using the R vegan package after each repertoire was subsampled 100 times to 5,000 TCRs. CDR3 similarity networks were built from amino acid triplet string-kernel similarity, with CDR3s being connected when pairwise similarity was above 0.82. The raw public data were reprocessed by TCRdb itself: fastp quality trimming at Q25, MiXCR clonotype calling, in-frame beta chains only. Rows are combined by CDR3 protein, so each entry shows the most common genes and DNA. The V and J calls here are based on TCRdb, not the publication. The sample yields 35,000 to 50,000 distinct CDR3 sequences; approximately 3% were counted once. The ten largest clonotypes hold 30% to 45% of the sample.

The sequences come from normal lung tissue next to the tumor, collected at surgery. The sequence was obtained from a male donor with early-stage non-small cell lung cancer. The chain is encoded by TRBV14 joined to TRBJ2-2; TRBD2 is perhaps the D gene, given 6 matching bases. DNA sequence: TGTGCCAGCAGCCAAGGGAGGGGCCAGCTGTTTTTT. Its translation is CASSQGRGQLFF.